This section outlines one T cell receptor (beta chain) sequence together with its context. Its antigen remains unknown. The data derive from a study of T cell repertoires in cytomegalovirus infection. The study, taken as a whole, reports: Predominance within the ex vivo response was attributable to HLA-C-restricted CMV-specific TCR beta clonotypes. People with CMV and the relevant HLA were identified by cumulative public TCR beta family frequency.

TCRdb ran MiXCR on the reads and lists one entry per CDR3 protein. The data hold tens of thousands of distinct CDR3 sequences, with about 20% observed a single time. The sequencing input was PBMCs, sequenced either directly or after in vitro stimulation (not recorded which). The receptor's source is a human donor in good health (CMV status not recorded). Some clones in this sample may be carry-over from other donors' samples.

CDR3 coding DNA: TGCGCCAGCAGCTCTCGTGGAGCGGGAGCGTTGTTCAATGAGCAGTTCTTC. Translating it yields CASSSRGAGALFNEQFF. V gene TRBV5-1 combines with J gene TRBJ2-1, with 8 bases matching TRBD2. The CDR3 runs to 17 residues. V trimming: 3 bases; J trimming: 6 bases; junction bases outside the gene matches: 14. Germline V gene sequence: CDR1 SGHRS, CDR2 YFSETQ.